These 32 T cell receptor beta chains originate from one sample sequenced in a study of T cells in Graves' hyperthyroidism and ophthalmopathy. Amplification targeted TCR beta CDR3 regions from RNA transcripts. The study used the HTBI primer set for a first-round RT-PCR of the TCR CDR3. TCRdb independently ran MiXCR on the multiplex PCR reads; one entry per CDR3 protein. In the table there are a few hundred thousand distinct CDR3 sequences, 13% to 15% of which are singletons. Sample: blood. These receptors were taken from a woman aged 30 to 39 with Graves' ophthalmopathy.

Ten or more counts support this clonotype. This sequence joins TRBV2 and TRBJ2-1; 10 bases align to TRBD1. CDR1 is SNHLY and CDR2 is FYNNEI in the germline V gene. The CDR3 contains 17 residues. With V trimmed by 4 bases and J by 3 bases, 9 bases remained unmatched. This chain's CDR3 is CASSGTPGQGNYNEQFF. CDR3 in DNA: TGTGCCAGCAGTGGTACCCCGGGACAGGGGAACTACAATGAGCAGTTCTTC.

This clonotype was seen at least ten times. The chain employs TRBV2 and TRBJ1-6; TRBD1 is a possible D gene (6 bases). This CDR3 contains 14 residues. V was pared by 5 bases and J by 10 bases, with 15 bases between. The V gene's germline CDR1 is SNHLY and CDR2 FYNNEI. CDR3 nucleotides: TGTGCCAGCAGTCCCTCTGGGGGCGAATCACCCCTCCACTTT. It specifies CASSPSGGESPLHF.

This clonotype was detected ten times or more. The CDR3 protein is CASSSGVGEAFF. DNA of the CDR3: TGTGCCAGCAGTTCCGGGGTAGGCGAAGCTTTCTTT. The rearrangement links TRBV12-3 or TRBV12-4 to TRBJ1-1; D call uncertain. The CDR3 covers 12 residues. The V end lost 4 bases, the J end lost 8 bases, and 11 bases lay between the germline ends.

This clonotype was detected a few times. A read error may produce the germline difference seen at one junction end. The CDR3 here is CASRLDSSYNSPFHF. CDR3 bases: TGTGCCAGCAGACTGGACAGCTCCTATAATTCACCCTTCCACTTT. The chain combines TRBV2 with TRBJ1-6; tentative D call: TRBD1 (6 bases). In germline, CDR1 is SNHLY, CDR2 FYNNEI. CDR3 size: 15 residues.

V is TRBV7-8 and J is TRBJ2-6; D gene unclear. The germline CDR1 and CDR2 sequences are SGHVS and FQNEAQ. CDR3 length: 19 residues. V was shortened by 5 bases and J by 0 bases, with 20 bases between the two germline ends. CDR3 bases: TGTGCCAGCAGCAAACGAGGCTCCCCTGCCCCCTCTGGGGCCAACGTCCTGACTTTC. Translated, it gives CASSKRGSPAPSGANVLTF.

This clonotype was observed many times. The genes are TRBV7-9 and TRBJ2-7; possibly TRBD2 for D (5 bases). In germline, CDR1 is SEHNR, CDR2 FQNEAQ (reference sequence). The CDR3 has 17 residues. Trimming shortened V by 5 bases and J by 0 bases, and 20 bases separated the two germline ends. CDR3: CASSANEPMDFSYEQYF. The CDR3 bases are TGTGCCAGCAGCGCAAACGAGCCCATGGACTTCTCCTACGAGCAGTACTTC.

This clonotype occurred many times. The rearrangement joins TRBV10-3 to TRBJ1-1; 10 bases are shared with TRBD1. V shed 4 bases and J 4 bases; nucleotides not matched to a gene: 6. Germline V CDR1 and CDR2: ENHRY, SYGVKD. There are 15 residues in the CDR3. The CDR3 here is CAISGTGQGGTEAFF. In DNA form, the CDR3 reads TGTGCCATCAGTGGCACAGGACAGGGGGGCACTGAAGCTTTCTTT.

This clonotype was seen more than once but under ten times. A much larger clone differs by one base, so this may be a read error. J is TRBJ2-5 and V is TRBV12-3 or TRBV12-4, with 8 nucleotides matching TRBD2. The V and J ends lost 2 bases and 0 bases, in that order; junction bases with no gene match: 11. The CDR3 contains 18 residues. The CDR3 loop is CASSLILTGGTYQETQYF. Written as DNA, the CDR3 is TGTGCCAGCAGTTTAATCCTAACGGGGGGGACGTACCAAGAGACCCAGTACTTC.

This clonotype was seen once. A much larger clone is a single base away; this may be a read error. CDR3 amino acids: CASTTKQLNTEAFF. For the CDR3, the DNA is TGTGCCAGCACTACAAAACAACTGAACACTGAAGCTTTCTTT. V and J are TRBV6-1 and TRBJ1-1; no definite D call. Per germline, CDR1 MNHNS and CDR2 SASEGT. V was cut by 7 bases and J by 0 bases, with 12 bases left in between. The CDR3 runs 14 residues.

This clonotype was recorded many times. The genes are TRBV6-5 and TRBJ2-5, with unresolved D. The V end lost 0 bases, the J end lost 1 base, and 9 bases lay between the germline ends. The CDR3 extends over 15 amino acids. Per the germline V gene, CDR1 is MNHEY and CDR2 is SVGAGI. The CDR3 protein is CASSYSNGFQETQYF. The CDR3 coding sequence is TGTGCCAGCAGTTACTCGAATGGGTTCCAAGAGACCCAGTACTTC.

This clonotype was picked up many times. The chain has TRBV10-3 and TRBJ2-1, with TRBD1 identical over 10 bases. The germline V gene has CDR1 ENHRY and CDR2 SYGVKD. Germline trimming cut 5 bases from V and 7 bases from J; bases unmatched to any gene: 11. CDR3 length: 16 amino acids. CDR3 sequence reads: CAISFIDRGQVNEQFF. In nucleotides, the CDR3 is TGTGCCATCAGTTTCATTGACAGGGGGCAGGTTAATGAGCAGTTCTTC.

V and J are TRBV10-1 and TRBJ2-1; no definite D call. The V and J ends lost 0 bases and 13 bases respectively, with 10 bases between them. The V gene's germline CDR1 is WNHNN and CDR2 SYGVQD (reference sequence). The CDR3 runs 12 residues. As DNA, the CDR3 is TGCGCCAGCAGTGAGTCGTACGGTTCCCAGTTCTTC. This encodes CASSESYGSQFF.

This clonotype was counted ten times or more. The chain is built from TRBV6-1 and TRBJ1-1, with a weak D call TRBD1 (5 bases). The CDR3 consists of 11 residues. Germline CDR1 reads MNHNS; CDR2 reads SASEGT. The V gene lost 10 bases and the J gene lost 7 bases, with 13 bases spanning the gap. For the CDR3, the DNA is TGTGCCATCCTGGGACTGGGTGAAGCTTTCTTT. It translates to CAILGLGEAFF.

The table lists this clonotype with many counts. The chain combines TRBV12-3 or TRBV12-4 with TRBJ1-5; D call uncertain. The V gene lost 5 bases and the J gene lost 5 bases, with 7 bases spanning the gap. CDR3 length equals 12 residues. The CDR3 here is CASSNGDQPQHF. Here the CDR3 DNA reads TGTGCCAGCAGTAACGGGGATCAGCCCCAGCATTTT.

A word on this clonotype: A much larger clone differs by one base, so this may be a read error. CDR3: CASSDKFYGHTF. The CDR3 nucleotides read TGTGCCAGCAGCGATAAGTTTTATGGCCACACCTTC. The chain couples TRBV9 to TRBJ1-2; no clear D gene. There are 12 residues in the CDR3. Germline V lookup: CDR1 SGDLS, CDR2 YYNGEE.

This clonotype was picked up a small number of times. The chain has TRBV28 and TRBJ1-5; 9 bases agree with TRBD1. Losses at the gene ends were 7 bases for V and 0 bases for J; bases not matched to a gene: 7. The CDR3 has 16 amino acids. Germline CDR1 is MDHEN and CDR2 is SYDVKM. DNA of the CDR3: TGTGCCAGCATACAGGGGGCCTCTTATAGCAATCAGCCCCAGCATTTT. Encoded protein: CASIQGASYSNQPQHF.

The sample holds a few counts of this clonotype. The chain has TRBV6-2 or TRBV6-3 and TRBJ2-3, with D perhaps TRBD1 (6 bases). CDR1 and CDR2 (germline): MNHEY, SVGEGT. Trimming cost V 7 bases and J 2 bases, with 16 bases left between them. This CDR3 comprises 15 residues. The DNA of the CDR3 is TGTGCCAGCACCAGTCAGGGGCGACTCACAGATACGCAGTATTTT. Translating it yields CASTSQGRLTDTQYF.

CDR3 loop: CASSTTPDRAPQPQHF. CDR3 DNA: TGTGCCAGTAGTACCACCCCGGACAGGGCGCCTCAGCCCCAGCATTTT. This chain connects TRBV19 to TRBJ1-5; 8 bases fit TRBD1. The V gene's germline CDR1 is LNHDA and CDR2 SQIVND (reference sequence). V was pared by 4 bases and J by 6 bases, with 11 bases of the junction left unmatched. The CDR3 has 16 residues.

The chain recombines TRBV3-1 with TRBJ1-4; no clear D. CDR3 size: 15 residues. CDR1 and CDR2 from the germline V gene are LGHDT and YNNKEL (reference sequence). Deletions cut 4 bases from V and 8 bases from J, with 17 bases between. The CDR3 nucleotides are TGTGCCAGCAGCCCTCGAAGCACACGAGGCGAAAAACTGTTTTTT. This translates into CASSPRSTRGEKLFF.

A word on this clonotype: A much more abundant neighbour one base away suggests this may be a read error. The rearrangement links TRBV3-1 to TRBJ1-3, with no clear D. Germline CDR1 and CDR2: LGHDT and YNNKEL (reference sequence). The ends were cut back, 2 bases at V and 7 bases at J, with 6 bases in the middle. CDR3 size: 12 residues. CDR3 protein: CASSQRNNTIYF. CDR3 in DNA: TGTGCCAGCAGCCAACGGAACAACACCATATATTTT.

This clonotype was counted ten times or more. The V call is TRBV2, the J call TRBJ2-5; 8 nucleotides align to TRBD2. Germline assignment: CDR1 SNHLY and CDR2 FYNNEI. J lost 3 bases, V lost 0 bases, and 3 bases had no gene match. The length of the CDR3 is 15 residues. This chain's CDR3 is CASSEARGEKETQYF. CDR3 sequence (DNA): TGTGCCAGCAGTGAAGCGCGGGGGGAGAAAGAGACCCAGTACTTC.

The chain is built from TRBV6-1 and TRBJ1-5; tentative D call: TRBD1 (6 bases). Germline V gives CDR1 MNHNS, CDR2 SASEGT. The CDR3 runs to 16 residues. The V end was cut by 5 bases, the J end by 7 bases, with 21 bases between. The CDR3 nucleotides are TGTGCCAGCAGTCCCCGGGGGGCCCCCCAGCGACAGCCCCAGCATTTT. The encoded protein is CASSPRGAPQRQPQHF.

This clonotype showed up many times. The V gene is TRBV15, the J gene TRBJ1-5; 10 bases align to TRBD1. This CDR3 is 16 amino acids long. V was pared by 5 bases and J by 1 base, with 5 bases of the junction left unmatched. Germline V gene sequence: CDR1 LNHNV, CDR2 YYDKDF (reference sequence). Here the CDR3 reads CATSGGTGASNQPQHF. The CDR3 DNA sequence: TGTGCCACCAGCGGCGGGACAGGGGCCAGCAATCAGCCCCAGCATTTT.

This clonotype was picked up many times. The chain links TRBV5-1 to TRBJ2-2; D gene ambiguous. Trimming left V 3 bases short and J 2 bases short, with 8 bases between. CDR3 length equals 14 residues. CDR1 and CDR2 (germline): SGHRS, YFSETQ. The CDR3 DNA sequence: TGCGCCAGCAGCTCCACTGGAAACACCGGGGAGCTGTTTTTT. Protein: CASSSTGNTGELFF.

This clonotype was seen repeatedly, ten times or more. A junction boundary mismatches the germline segment, possibly from a read error. In DNA, the CDR3 is TGTGCCAGCAGCTTGGGACAGGGGCGAGAGACCCAGTACTTC. Residues: CASSLGQGRETQYF. The V gene is TRBV5-1, the J gene TRBJ2-5, with 10 positions matching TRBD1. Germline assignment: CDR1 SGHRS and CDR2 YFSETQ. CDR3 length: 14 amino acids.

The genes are TRBV20-1 and TRBJ1-6; no definite D call. The V gene's germline CDR1 is DFQATT and CDR2 SNEGSKA (reference sequence). Deletions cut 0 bases from V and 10 bases from J, with 4 bases between. The CDR3 is made up of 11 amino acids. The CDR3 DNA is TGCAGTGCTAGAGAGGACTCACCCCTCCACTTT. Translating gives CSAREDSPLHF.

Details on this clonotype: A single base separates this from a much larger clone, so it may be a read error. The chain has TRBV27 and TRBJ1-1; D might be TRBD1 (5 bases). This CDR3 has 13 residues. CDR1 and CDR2 from the germline V gene are MNHEY and SMNVEV (reference sequence). This CDR3 is CASSLGAVTGAFF. The CDR3 DNA sequence: TGTGCCAGCAGTTTAGGGGCAGTCACTGGAGCTTTCTTT.

This chain uses TRBV19 with TRBJ2-4; a possible D gene is TRBD2 (6 bases). Trimming stripped 4 bases from V and 0 bases from J, with 13 bases between. The CDR3 spans 16 residues. Germline V gives CDR1 LNHDA, CDR2 SQIVND (reference sequence). In DNA form, the CDR3 reads TGTGCCAGTAGTACTTTCGGGGGTATAGCCAAAAACATTCAGTACTTC. Translating gives CASSTFGGIAKNIQYF.

The chain couples TRBV20-1 to TRBJ2-3; D is tentatively TRBD1 or TRBD2 (5 bases each). This CDR3 has 15 amino acids. Deletions cut 4 bases from V and 2 bases from J, with 16 bases between. The germline V gene has CDR1 DFQATT and CDR2 SNEGSKA (reference sequence). CDR3 residues: CSAIPGTSYTDTQYF. The CDR3 bases are TGCAGTGCTATCCCCGGGACGAGCTACACAGATACGCAGTATTTT.

This chain connects TRBV24-1 to TRBJ1-2; 7 nucleotides align to TRBD1. The CDR3 has 19 residues. From germline, CDR1 is KGHDR and CDR2 SFDVKD. The junction had 22 bases not matched to a gene; V was cut back by 4 bases and J by 6 bases. This chain's CDR3 is CATSDPNFTGDRGGNGYTF. For the CDR3, the DNA is TGTGCCACCAGTGACCCCAACTTCACAGGGGATCGTGGGGGAAATGGCTACACCTTC.

This clonotype was found many times. The rearrangement uses TRBV28 and TRBJ1-1; TRBD1 is a possible D gene (6 bases). The CDR3 sequence is 15 residues long. Trimming removed 7 bases from V and 0 bases from J, with 15 bases in between. CDR1 is MDHEN, CDR2 SYDVKM, per germline. The CDR3 loop reads CASIPYRDLNTEAFF. CDR3 DNA: TGTGCCAGCATTCCATACAGGGATTTGAACACTGAAGCTTTCTTT.

At least ten counts were recorded for this clonotype. The chain uses TRBV10-1 and TRBJ2-1; D is unclear. The V gene lost 3 bases and the J gene lost 7 bases, with 7 bases spanning the gap. The CDR3 has 12 amino acids. In germline, CDR1 is WNHNN, CDR2 SYGVQD (reference sequence). This chain's CDR3 is CASSEGWNEQFF. The CDR3 region has the DNA TGCGCCAGCAGTGAAGGGTGGAATGAGCAGTTCTTC.